The 14 T cell receptor beta chains listed next were all sequenced from one sample in a study of cytomegalovirus exposure and HLA in healthy donors. 60 Vbeta and 13 Jbeta primers were used in PCR. TCRdb's copy holds only in-frame clones and misses some; the assay was immunoSEQ multiplex PCR. The sample yields about 140,000 clones, just under 85% seen once. Sequencing was carried out using PBMCs. These receptors were obtained from a young man in good health and CMV-seropositive.

In its sample, this clone was seen a few times. This sequence joins TRBV5-4 and TRBJ1-2; D is undetermined. Trimming cost V 0 bases and J 3 bases, with 6 bases left between them. The CDR3 runs to 13 residues. The germline V gene encodes CDR1 SGHNT and CDR2 YYREEE (reference sequence). CDR3 residues: CASSLASDYGYTF. DNA for the CDR3: TGTGCCAGCAGCTTGGCCTCGGACTATGGCTACACCTTC.

This rearrangement joins TRBV27 to TRBJ1-1, with D hard to call. Germline-derived CDR1 and CDR2 are MNHEY and SMNVEV (reference sequence). The V end was cut by 4 bases, the J end by 1 base, with 7 bases between. The CDR3 runs 13 residues. The DNA of the CDR3 is TGTGCCAGCAGTTCGAACAGGAACACTGAAGCTTTCTTT. Amino acid sequence: CASSSNRNTEAFF.

The rearrangement joins TRBV27 to TRBJ2-5, with unresolved D. Per germline, CDR1 MNHEY and CDR2 SMNVEV (reference sequence). The germline V and J ends were trimmed by 5 bases and 2 bases, with 12 bases remaining between them. There are 14 residues in the CDR3. The CDR3 loop is CASSINSGQETQYF. CDR3 nucleotides: TGTGCCAGCAGTATAAACAGTGGTCAAGAGACCCAGTACTTC.

This chain links TRBV5-6 with TRBJ2-6; the match to TRBD2 covers 8 bases. Germline V gives CDR1 SGHDT, CDR2 YYEEEE. The V and J ends lost 3 bases and 0 bases, in that order; junction bases with no gene match: 5. The CDR3 totals 17 residues. The CDR3 loop is CASSSGTSPSGANVLTF. The CDR3 nucleotides read TGTGCCAGCAGCTCGGGGACTAGTCCCTCTGGGGCCAACGTCCTGACTTTC.

The V call is TRBV11-2, the J call TRBJ2-3; no clear D. The CDR3 sequence is 13 residues long. Germline assignment: CDR1 SGHAT and CDR2 FQNNGV. Trimming shortened V by 5 bases and J by 10 bases, and 16 bases separated the two germline ends. The CDR3 loop is CASSPWAGNAQYF. The DNA for the CDR3 is TGTGCCAGCAGCCCCTGGGCCGGCAATGCGCAGTATTTT.

The V and J genes are TRBV21-1 and TRBJ2-1; the DNA was not used to check the table's D call, TRBD2. TRBV21-1 is a known pseudogene. This CDR3 spans 20 amino acids. DNA for the CDR3: TGTGCCAGCAGCAAAGGACTAGCGGGAGTTGTAAGTCGGGGCCACAATGAGCAGTTCTTC. This encodes CASSKGLAGVVSRGHNEQFF.

The table lists this clone with a few counts. The chain joins TRBV7-9 to TRBJ1-5; tentatively, D is TRBD1 (5 bases). The germline CDR1 and CDR2 sequences are SEHNR and FQNEAQ (reference sequence). The length of the CDR3 is 13 residues. Trimming removed 5 bases from V and 3 bases from J, with 8 bases in between. For the CDR3, the DNA is TGTGCCAGCAGCCCCAGGGACAATCAGCCCCAGCATTTT. Translating gives CASSPRDNQPQHF.

This clone appeared a single time. The V gene is TRBV7-9, the J gene TRBJ1-6; no clear D gene. Germline lookup yields CDR1 SEHNR and CDR2 FQNEAQ (reference sequence). The germline V and J ends were trimmed by 2 bases and 0 bases, with 11 bases remaining between them. The CDR3 is 17 residues long. CDR3 residues: CASSLTSVSSYNSPLHF. The CDR3 DNA is TGTGCCAGCAGCTTAACGTCGGTGAGCTCCTATAATTCACCCCTCCACTTT. Filled out from reference TRBV7-9 and TRBJ1-6, the complete variable domain reads DTGVSQNPRHKITKRGQNVTFRCDPISEHNRLYWYRQTLGQGPEFLTYFQNEAQLEKSRLLSDRFSAERPKGSFSTLEIQRTEQGDSAMYLCASSLTSVSSYNSPLHFGNGTRLTVT.

The chain employs TRBV19 and TRBJ1-6; 7 nucleotides match TRBD1. The CDR3 sequence is 16 residues long. Looked up from germline, CDR1 is LNHDA and CDR2 is SQIVND (reference sequence). J lost 4 bases, V lost 4 bases, and 7 bases had no gene match. DNA of the CDR3: TGTGCCAGTAGTAGGGACAGTTCACTATATAATTCACCCCTCCACTTT. This encodes CASSRDSSLYNSPLHF.

This chain uses TRBV7-9 with TRBJ2-2; D remains unclear. V lost 2 bases to trimming and J lost 5 bases, with 6 bases between them. Germline values: CDR1 SEHNR, CDR2 FQNEAQ (reference sequence). This CDR3 comprises 13 residues. CDR3 coding DNA: TGTGCCAGCAGCTTACCAGTTACCGGGGAGCTGTTTTTT. This translates into CASSLPVTGELFF.

The chain links TRBV28 to TRBJ2-7, with 9 bases that match TRBD1. The CDR3 contains 14 residues. With V trimmed by 6 bases and J by 2 bases, 5 bases remained unmatched. CDR1 and CDR2 from the germline V gene are MDHEN and SYDVKM. CDR3 region: CASRPTGGAYEQYF. DNA of the CDR3: TGTGCCAGCAGACCCACAGGGGGCGCCTACGAGCAGTACTTC.

The chain carries TRBV5-4 and TRBJ2-3; D remains ambiguous. The CDR3 is 15 residues long. The V gene lost 5 bases and the J gene lost 2 bases, with 15 bases spanning the gap. Germline CDR1 and CDR2: SGHNT and YYREEE (reference sequence). CDR3 in DNA: TGTGCCAGCAGGGTTGACACCGTTTACACAGATACGCAGTATTTT. This sequence encodes CASRVDTVYTDTQYF.

V usage is TRBV14 and J usage is TRBJ1-3; possibly TRBD1 for D (6 bases). V lost 4 bases to trimming and J lost 0 bases, with 13 bases between them. Germline V gives CDR1 SGHDN, CDR2 FVKESK. The length of the CDR3 is 16 residues. CDR3 sequence: CASSPPTGVSGNTIYF. CDR3 DNA sequence: TGTGCCAGCAGCCCCCCGACAGGAGTCTCTGGAAACACCATATATTTT. Using reference TRBV14 and TRBJ1-3 for the parts outside the CDR3, the full variable domain is EAGVTQFPSHSVIEKGQTVTLRCDPISGHDNLYWYRRVMGKEIKFLLHFVKESKQDESGMPNNRFLAERTGGTYSTLKVQPAELEDSGVYFCASSPPTGVSGNTIYFGEGSWLTVV.

This clone was observed once. V gene TRBV30 combines with J gene TRBJ1-1, with D uncertain. Between the trimmed V and J ends, which lost 2 bases and 1 base, there was a span of 20 bases. The germline V gene has CDR1 GTSNPN and CDR2 SVGIG (reference sequence). CDR3 length: 17 residues. The CDR3 coding sequence is TGTGCCTGGAGTACATCCAAGAGGGAGGGAACGAACACTGAAGCTTTCTTT. Protein: CAWSTSKREGTNTEAFF.